These 27 T cell receptor beta chains share one sample of origin, sequenced in a study of T cell repertoires in cytomegalovirus infection. Their recognized antigens are unknown. TCRdb reprocessed the reads via MiXCR and lists one record per CDR3 protein. Of tens of thousands of distinct CDR3 sequences in the sample, under 55% were seen once. Sequencing used CD8+ T cells from cultured PBMCs, obtained from culture after CMV antigen stimulation. Receptor source: a human donor in good health (CMV status not recorded). Some clones in this sample may be carry-over from other donors' samples.

V and J are TRBV6-4 and TRBJ2-5, with D possibly being TRBD2 (5 bases). V dropped 3 bases and J dropped 1 base, with 9 bases sitting between them. CDR3 size: 14 residues. CDR1 is MRHNA, CDR2 SNTAGT, per germline. Here the CDR3 DNA reads TGTGCCAGCAGTGAGTATGGAGGCCAAGAGACCCAGTACTTC. This gives the protein CASSEYGGQETQYF.

In its sample, this clonotype was seen a few times. The chain carries TRBV11-2 and TRBJ2-5, with D possibly matching TRBD1 (5 bases). With 7 bases removed from V and 5 bases from J, the gap between germline ends came to 17 bases. This CDR3 region has 14 residues. CDR1 and CDR2 from the germline V gene are SGHAT and FQNNGV. CDR3 nucleotide sequence: TGTGCCAGCACCCCAGAAGGGGTCCGGGAGACCCAGTACTTC. It specifies CASTPEGVRETQYF.

The gene calls are TRBV11-2 and TRBJ1-1; 9 bases align to TRBD1. V lost 1 base to trimming and J lost 3 bases; unmatched junction nucleotides: 3. Germline-derived CDR1 and CDR2 are SGHAT and FQNNGV. The CDR3 extends over 15 amino acids. The DNA of the CDR3 is TGTGCCAGCAGCTTAGCCAGGGACAGGGACACTGAAGCTTTCTTT. It translates to CASSLARDRDTEAFF.

This sequence joins TRBV7-9 and TRBJ2-1; D is perhaps TRBD1 (5 bases). V dropped 1 base and J dropped 2 bases, with 9 bases sitting between them. The CDR3 sequence is 15 residues long. The germline gives CDR1 SEHNR, CDR2 FQNEAQ (reference sequence). The CDR3 DNA sequence: TGTGCCAGCAGCTTAGGCAGGGTCCCCTACAATGAGCAGTTCTTC. Translating gives CASSLGRVPYNEQFF.

This chain joins TRBV2 and TRBJ2-5; 7 bases map to TRBD1. CDR3 length equals 13 residues. V gave up 5 bases and J gave up 3 bases; unmatched junction bases: 3. In germline, CDR1 is SNHLY, CDR2 FYNNEI. The CDR3 bases are TGTGCCAGCAGTCGGACAGGAAAAGAGACCCAGTACTTC. The encoded protein is CASSRTGKETQYF.

This clonotype was counted only a few times. The DNA for the CDR3 is TGTGCCAGCAGCTTGACAGGGTCCCTCACAGATACGCAGTATTTT. Translating it yields CASSLTGSLTDTQYF. The rearrangement joins TRBV7-3 to TRBJ2-3; 7 nucleotides align to TRBD1. Germline CDR1 is SGHTA and CDR2 is FQGTGA. The V segment lost 3 bases and the J segment 2 bases; nucleotides outside the gene matches: 5. The CDR3 spans 15 residues.

This clonotype showed up just a few times. The V gene is TRBV4-2, the J gene TRBJ1-5, with 9 positions matching TRBD1. Germline trimming cut 0 bases from V and 5 bases from J; bases unmatched to any gene: 2. This CDR3 is 15 amino acids long. In germline, CDR1 is LGHNA, CDR2 YNFKEQ. Written as DNA, the CDR3 is TGTGCCAGCAGCCAAGATCGGACAGGGGATCAGCCCCAGCATTTT. Residues: CASSQDRTGDQPQHF.

J is TRBJ2-7 and V is TRBV6-1; 12 bases match TRBD2. The junction had 5 bases not matched to a gene; V was cut back by 8 bases and J by 3 bases. CDR1 is MNHNS and CDR2 is SASEGT in the germline V gene. The CDR3 is 14 amino acids. The CDR3 loop reads CASSGLAGFYEQYF. The CDR3 region has the DNA TGTGCCAGCTCAGGACTAGCGGGATTCTACGAGCAGTACTTC.

This clonotype was counted once. The chain combines TRBV6-6 with TRBJ2-3; D not certain. Trimming shortened V by 0 bases and J by 5 bases, and 12 bases separated the two germline ends. CDR1 and CDR2 from the germline V gene are MNHNY and SVGAGI (reference sequence). The CDR3 contains 15 residues. CDR3 in amino acids: CASSYSMVGVDTQYF. The CDR3 DNA reads as TGTGCCAGCAGTTACTCTATGGTGGGCGTAGATACGCAGTATTTT.

This clonotype was detected a few times. The chain couples TRBV6-1 to TRBJ2-3, with D perhaps matching TRBD2 (5 bases). Trimming removed 1 base at V and 5 bases at J, with 10 bases between. This CDR3 is 14 amino acids long. Germline V CDR1 and CDR2: MNHNS, SASEGT. The CDR3 spells CASSEGLARDTQYF. CDR3 nucleotide sequence: TGTGCCAGCAGTGAAGGGCTAGCCCGAGATACGCAGTATTTT.

The chain carries TRBV20-1 and TRBJ2-7; 8 positions agree with TRBD1. This CDR3 contains 13 residues. Germline assignment: CDR1 DFQATT and CDR2 SNEGSKA (reference sequence). Germline trimming cut 4 bases from V and 7 bases from J; bases unmatched to any gene: 9. The DNA of the CDR3 is TGCAGTGCTACGGGACAGGTAATCAGGGAGCAGTACTTC. Translation gives CSATGQVIREQYF.

The rearrangement links TRBV7-6 to TRBJ1-2, with 7 nucleotides matching TRBD1. The V and J ends lost 6 bases and 4 bases, in that order; junction bases with no gene match: 8. The germline V gene encodes CDR1 SGHVS and CDR2 FNYEAQ. The CDR3 totals 14 residues. The CDR3 DNA reads TGTGCCAGCAGGGCCTCGGACAGGACCTATGGCTACACCTTC. Translated: CASRASDRTYGYTF. The full variable domain, with the rest looked up from reference TRBV7-6 and TRBJ1-2, is GAGVSQSPRYKVTKRGQDVALRCDPISGHVSLYWYRQALGQGPEFLTYFNYEAQQDKSGLPNDRFSAERPEGSISTLTIQRTEQRDSAMYRCASRASDRTYGYTFGSGTRLTVV.

This clonotype was counted a single time. This sequence joins TRBV6-5 and TRBJ2-1, with 10 bases that match TRBD2. J lost 1 base, V lost 7 bases, and 4 bases had no gene match. The CDR3 sequence is 15 residues long. Per the germline V gene, CDR1 is MNHEY and CDR2 is SVGAGI. This CDR3 is CASTSGSGSYNEQFF. The CDR3 DNA sequence: TGTGCCAGCACTAGCGGGAGTGGTTCCTACAATGAGCAGTTCTTC.

This clonotype has a handful of counts. This chain uses TRBV7-3 with TRBJ1-2, with TRBD1 as a possible D gene (5 bases). Trimming cost V 4 bases and J 10 bases, with 16 bases left between them. The length of the CDR3 is 13 residues. The V gene's germline CDR1 is SGHTA and CDR2 FQGTGA. This chain's CDR3 is CASSYLGDRDYTF. The CDR3 DNA reads TGTGCCAGCAGCTACCTGGGGGACCGAGACTACACCTTC.

This clonotype was detected only once. The chain carries TRBV7-6 and TRBJ2-7, with D possibly being TRBD2 (6 bases). The V gene lost 4 bases and the J gene lost 4 bases, with 14 bases spanning the gap. In germline, CDR1 is SGHVS, CDR2 FNYEAQ. This CDR3 has 14 residues. CDR3 sequence: CASSSPGLTYEQYF. The CDR3 DNA sequence: TGTGCCAGCAGCTCTCCGGGACTGACATACGAGCAGTACTTC.

The rearrangement links TRBV11-1 to TRBJ2-1, with TRBD2 identical over 12 bases. Germline CDR1 SGHAT, CDR2 FQDESV (reference sequence). There are 14 residues in the CDR3. Trimming at V came to 5 bases and at J to 7 bases, leaving 3 bases not matched to a gene. CDR3 nucleotides: TGTGCCAGCAGCCGGACTAGCGGGGCAAATGAGCAGTTCTTC. It yields the protein CASSRTSGANEQFF.

The V and J genes are TRBV7-8 and TRBJ2-7; D is ambiguous. The CDR3 length is 11 residues. CDR1 and CDR2 from the germline V gene are SGHVS and FQNEAQ. V lost 4 bases to trimming and J lost 2 bases, with 3 bases between them. The CDR3 loop reads CASSSTYEQYF. Here the CDR3 DNA reads TGTGCCAGCAGCTCAACCTACGAGCAGTACTTC.

The chain combines TRBV27 with TRBJ2-1; perhaps TRBD2 as D (5 bases). The germline V gene has CDR1 MNHEY and CDR2 SMNVEV (reference sequence). The germline V and J ends were trimmed by 7 bases and 0 bases, with 16 bases remaining between them. The CDR3 contains 16 residues. CDR3 DNA sequence: TGTGCCAGCACCCTCGTTGGCGGGCACTCCTACAATGAGCAGTTCTTC. Translating gives CASTLVGGHSYNEQFF.

This clonotype was recorded a few times. The rearrangement joins TRBV11-2 to TRBJ2-1; 8 bases line up with TRBD2. This CDR3 region has 15 residues. Germline values: CDR1 SGHAT, CDR2 FQNNGV. V dropped 6 bases and J dropped 4; count of bases not matched to a gene: 8. Here the CDR3 DNA reads TGTGCCAGCAGTACGCCTAGCGGGTCATACAATGAGCAGTTCTTC. It codes for CASSTPSGSYNEQFF.

A single count supports this clonotype. The chain carries TRBV4-1 and TRBJ2-5; 8 bases fit TRBD2. Germline V gives CDR1 MGHRA, CDR2 YSYEKL. The CDR3 loop spans 16 amino acids. Trimming took 0 bases from V and 7 from J; bases not matched to a gene: 10. The CDR3 here is CASSQDRAGGQVTQYF. CDR3 DNA: TGCGCCAGCAGCCAAGATCGTGCGGGGGGCCAGGTGACCCAGTACTTC.

For the CDR3, the DNA is TGTGCCAGCAGCTCCCCCTCCTACAATGAGCAGTTCTTC. This codes for CASSSPSYNEQFF. This rearrangement joins TRBV7-9 to TRBJ2-1; D unresolved. CDR1 is SEHNR and CDR2 is FQNEAQ in the germline V gene (reference sequence). The V end lost 4 bases, the J end lost 0 bases, and 4 bases lay between the germline ends. The CDR3 spans 13 residues. Full variable domain (remainder filled in from reference TRBV7-9 and TRBJ2-1): DTGVSQNPRHKITKRGQNVTFRCDPISEHNRLYWYRQTLGQGPEFLTYFQNEAQLEKSRLLSDRFSAERPKGSFSTLEIQRTEQGDSAMYLCASSSPSYNEQFFGPGTRLTVL.

J is TRBJ1-1 and V is TRBV12-3 or TRBV12-4; possible D gene TRBD1, 5 bases. The length of the CDR3 is 11 residues. V was pared by 3 bases and J by 10 bases, with 9 bases between. The CDR3 bases are TGTGCCAGCAGTTTTAGTGGGGGAGCTTTCTTT. Residues: CASSFSGGAFF.

This chain joins TRBV10-1 and TRBJ2-3, with D uncertain. The CDR3 runs to 15 residues. The germline CDR1 and CDR2 sequences are WNHNN and SYGVQD (reference sequence). V was clipped by 6 bases and J by 0 bases, with 13 bases between them. The DNA for the CDR3 is TGCGCCAGCAGAAGTAGGAATTCTAGCACAGATACGCAGTATTTT. Its protein product is CASRSRNSSTDTQYF.

V and J are TRBV27 and TRBJ2-7, with 9 bases fitting TRBD1. Germline CDR1 is MNHEY and CDR2 is SMNVEV (reference sequence). J was trimmed by 2 bases and V by 4 bases; bases with no gene match: 6. The CDR3 is made up of 15 amino acids. The DNA of the CDR3 is TGTGCCAGCAGTTCCGACAGGGGGATCCCCTACGAGCAGTACTTC. Translation gives CASSSDRGIPYEQYF.

The chain carries TRBV7-8 and TRBJ2-3; 14 bases agree with TRBD2. V was clipped by 3 bases and J by 0 bases; unmatched bases: 5. The length of the CDR3 is 18 residues. From germline, CDR1 is SGHVS and CDR2 FQNEAQ. Here the CDR3 DNA reads TGTGCCAGCAGCTTCGGACTAGCGGGGGGCCCTAGCACAGATACGCAGTATTTT. This sequence encodes CASSFGLAGGPSTDTQYF.

This clonotype was observed a handful of times. This chain links TRBV29-1 with TRBJ2-7; TRBD1 agrees at 10 bases. CDR3 length: 14 amino acids. With 0 bases clipped from V and 1 base from J, the junction kept 0 bases outside the gene matches. The germline V gene has CDR1 SQVTM and CDR2 ANQGSEA. The CDR3 protein is CSVEEGQGSYEQYF. In nucleotides, the CDR3 is TGCAGCGTTGAAGAGGGACAGGGGTCCTACGAGCAGTACTTC.

The chain joins TRBV10-3 to TRBJ1-1; 10 nucleotides align to TRBD1. The CDR3 runs to 14 residues. Per the germline V gene, CDR1 is ENHRY and CDR2 is SYGVKD. With V trimmed by 6 bases and J by 5 bases, 6 bases remained unmatched. The CDR3 DNA reads TGTGCCATCAGCCCGGACAGGGGGGTTACTGAAGCTTTCTTT. Residues: CAISPDRGVTEAFF.